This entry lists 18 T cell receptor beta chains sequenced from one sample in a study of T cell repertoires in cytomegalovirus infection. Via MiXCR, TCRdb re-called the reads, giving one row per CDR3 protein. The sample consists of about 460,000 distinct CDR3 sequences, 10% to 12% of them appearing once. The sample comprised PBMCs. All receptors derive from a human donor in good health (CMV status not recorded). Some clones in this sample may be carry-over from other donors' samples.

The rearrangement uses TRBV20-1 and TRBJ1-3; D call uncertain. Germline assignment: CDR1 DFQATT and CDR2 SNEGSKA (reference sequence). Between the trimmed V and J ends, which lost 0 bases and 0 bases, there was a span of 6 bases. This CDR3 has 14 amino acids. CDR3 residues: CSARDGGSGNTIYF. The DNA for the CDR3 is TGCAGTGCTAGAGATGGCGGCTCTGGAAACACCATATATTTT.

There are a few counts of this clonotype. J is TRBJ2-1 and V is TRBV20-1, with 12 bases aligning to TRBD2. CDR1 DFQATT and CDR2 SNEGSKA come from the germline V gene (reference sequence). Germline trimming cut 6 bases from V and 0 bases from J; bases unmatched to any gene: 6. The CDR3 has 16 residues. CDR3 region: CSAGTSGPVSYNEQFF. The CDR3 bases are TGCAGTGCCGGGACTAGCGGGCCGGTCTCCTACAATGAGCAGTTCTTC.

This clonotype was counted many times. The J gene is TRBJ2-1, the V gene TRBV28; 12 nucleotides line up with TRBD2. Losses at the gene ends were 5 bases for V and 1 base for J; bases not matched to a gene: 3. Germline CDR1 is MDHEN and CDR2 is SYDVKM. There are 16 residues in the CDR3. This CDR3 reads CASSPSGGVSYNEQFF. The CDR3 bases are TGTGCCAGCAGTCCTAGCGGGGGGGTTTCCTACAATGAGCAGTTCTTC.

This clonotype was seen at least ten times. CDR3 sequence: CATSRDTVTQPQHF. In DNA, the CDR3 is TGTGCCACCAGCAGAGATACAGTAACTCAGCCCCAGCATTTT. V is TRBV15 and J is TRBJ1-5; D is ambiguous. The CDR3 runs to 14 residues. V was clipped by 0 bases and J by 6 bases, with 9 bases between them. Germline values: CDR1 LNHNV, CDR2 YYDKDF (reference sequence).

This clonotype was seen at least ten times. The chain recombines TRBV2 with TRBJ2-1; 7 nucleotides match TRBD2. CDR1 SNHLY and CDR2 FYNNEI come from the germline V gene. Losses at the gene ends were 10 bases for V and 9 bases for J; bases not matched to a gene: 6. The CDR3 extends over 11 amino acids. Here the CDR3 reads CATREAGEQFF. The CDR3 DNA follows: TGTGCCACCCGGGAGGCGGGTGAGCAGTTCTTC.

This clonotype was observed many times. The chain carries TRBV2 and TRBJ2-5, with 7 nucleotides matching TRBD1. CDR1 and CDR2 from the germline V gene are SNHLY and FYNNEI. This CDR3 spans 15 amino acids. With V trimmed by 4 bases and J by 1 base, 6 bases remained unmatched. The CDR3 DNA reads TGTGCCAGCAGTGGGGACAGCGCCACCCAAGAGACCCAGTACTTC. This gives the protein CASSGDSATQETQYF.

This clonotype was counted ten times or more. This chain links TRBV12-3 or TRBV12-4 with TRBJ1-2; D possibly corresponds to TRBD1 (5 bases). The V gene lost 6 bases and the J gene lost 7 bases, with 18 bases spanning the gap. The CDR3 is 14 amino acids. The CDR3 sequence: CASSPGRWSGGYTF. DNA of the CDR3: TGTGCCAGCAGCCCGGGGCGCTGGTCGGGTGGCTACACCTTC.

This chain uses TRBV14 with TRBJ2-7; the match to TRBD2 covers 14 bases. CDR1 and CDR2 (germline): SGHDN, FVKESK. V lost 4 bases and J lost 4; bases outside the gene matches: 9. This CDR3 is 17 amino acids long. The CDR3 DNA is TGTGCCAGCAGCCTACGACTAGCGGGAGGGTCACAGTACGAGCAGTACTTC. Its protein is CASSLRLAGGSQYEQYF.

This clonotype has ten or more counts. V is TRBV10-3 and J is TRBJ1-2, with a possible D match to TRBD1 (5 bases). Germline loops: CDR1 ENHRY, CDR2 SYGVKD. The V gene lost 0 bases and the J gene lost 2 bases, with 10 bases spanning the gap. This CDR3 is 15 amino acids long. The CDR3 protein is CAISESGRSNYGYTF. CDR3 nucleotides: TGTGCCATCAGTGAGTCGGGACGCTCGAACTATGGCTACACCTTC.

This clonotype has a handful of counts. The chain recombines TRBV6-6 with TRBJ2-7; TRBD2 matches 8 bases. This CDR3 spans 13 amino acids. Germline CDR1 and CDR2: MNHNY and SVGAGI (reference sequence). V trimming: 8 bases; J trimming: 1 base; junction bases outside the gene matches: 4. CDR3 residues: CASAGGGSYEQYF. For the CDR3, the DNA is TGTGCCAGCGCGGGAGGCGGTTCCTACGAGCAGTACTTC.

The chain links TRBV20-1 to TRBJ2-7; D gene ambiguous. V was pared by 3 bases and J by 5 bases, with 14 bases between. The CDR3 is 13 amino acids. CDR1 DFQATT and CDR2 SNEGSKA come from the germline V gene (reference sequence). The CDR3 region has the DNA TGCAGTGCTAGCCCCAGTACTTCCAACGAGCAGTACTTC. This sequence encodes CSASPSTSNEQYF.

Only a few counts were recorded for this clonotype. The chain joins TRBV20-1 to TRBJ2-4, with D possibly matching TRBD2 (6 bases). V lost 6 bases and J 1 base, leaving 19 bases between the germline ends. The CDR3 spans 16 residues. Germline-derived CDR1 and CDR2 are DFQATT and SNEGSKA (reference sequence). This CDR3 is CSAFPGGSGAKNIQYF. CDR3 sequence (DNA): TGCAGTGCCTTCCCCGGAGGGAGTGGGGCCAAAAACATTCAGTACTTC.

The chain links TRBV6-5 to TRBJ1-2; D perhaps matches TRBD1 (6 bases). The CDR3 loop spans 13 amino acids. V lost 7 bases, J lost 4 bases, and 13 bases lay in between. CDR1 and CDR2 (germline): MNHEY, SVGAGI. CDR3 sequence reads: CASIRTEVYGYTF. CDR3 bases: TGTGCCAGCATCCGGACAGAAGTCTATGGCTACACCTTC.

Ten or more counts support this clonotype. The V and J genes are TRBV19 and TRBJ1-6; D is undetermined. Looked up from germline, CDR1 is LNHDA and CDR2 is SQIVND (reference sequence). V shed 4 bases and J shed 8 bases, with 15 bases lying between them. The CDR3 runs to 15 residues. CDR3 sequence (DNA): TGTGCCAGTAGTACACCGCGGCGGACTGATTCACCCCTCCACTTT. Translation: CASSTPRRTDSPLHF.

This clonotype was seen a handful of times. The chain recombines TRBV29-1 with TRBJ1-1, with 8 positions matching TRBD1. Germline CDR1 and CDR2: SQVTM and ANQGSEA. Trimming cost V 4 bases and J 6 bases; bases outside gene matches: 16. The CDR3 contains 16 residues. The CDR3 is CSVAKAGGAKRAEAFF. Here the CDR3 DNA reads TGCAGCGTTGCCAAGGCAGGGGGCGCAAAGAGGGCTGAAGCTTTCTTT. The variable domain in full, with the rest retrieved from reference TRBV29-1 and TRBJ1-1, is SAVISQKPSRDICQRGTSLTIQCQVDSQVTMMFWYRQQPGQSLTLIATANQGSEATYESGFVIDKFPISRPNLTFSTLTVSNMSPEDSSIYLCSVAKAGGAKRAEAFFGQGTRLTVV.

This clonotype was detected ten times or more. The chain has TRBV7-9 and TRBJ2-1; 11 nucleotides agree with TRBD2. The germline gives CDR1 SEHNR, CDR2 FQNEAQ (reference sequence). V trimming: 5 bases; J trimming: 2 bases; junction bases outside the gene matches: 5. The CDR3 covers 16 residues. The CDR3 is CASSPLGLAAYNEQFF. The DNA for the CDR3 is TGTGCCAGCAGCCCCTTGGGACTAGCGGCCTACAATGAGCAGTTCTTC.

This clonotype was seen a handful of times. In DNA form, the CDR3 reads TGTGCCAGCAGCGAGACAGAGAACACCGGGGAGCTGTTTTTT. As protein: CASSETENTGELFF. This chain uses TRBV2 with TRBJ2-2; weak D call: TRBD1 (5 bases). In germline, CDR1 is SNHLY, CDR2 FYNNEI. V was cut by 6 bases and J by 1 base, with 9 bases left in between. This CDR3 comprises 14 residues.

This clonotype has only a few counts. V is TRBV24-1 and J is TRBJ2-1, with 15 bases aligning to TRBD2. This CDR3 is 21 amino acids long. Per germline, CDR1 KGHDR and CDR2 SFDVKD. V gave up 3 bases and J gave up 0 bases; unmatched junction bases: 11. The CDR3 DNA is TGTGCCACCAGTGATCCCCATTTTGGGACTAGCGGGGGGAGCTCCTACAATGAGCAGTTCTTC. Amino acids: CATSDPHFGTSGGSSYNEQFF.